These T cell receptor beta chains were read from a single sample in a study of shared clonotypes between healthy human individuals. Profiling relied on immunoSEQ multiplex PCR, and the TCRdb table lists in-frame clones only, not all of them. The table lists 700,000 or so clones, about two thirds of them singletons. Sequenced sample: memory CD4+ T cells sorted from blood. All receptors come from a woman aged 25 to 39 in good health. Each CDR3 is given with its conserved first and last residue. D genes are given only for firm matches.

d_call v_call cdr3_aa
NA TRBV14 CASSQVGLETQYF
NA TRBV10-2 CASSLMGGEAEAFF
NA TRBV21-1 CASSRAGLAGGPLPEQFF
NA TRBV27 CASRREGAVGNTIYF
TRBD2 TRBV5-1 CASSLAVGRLAGQQETQYF
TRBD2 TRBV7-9 CASSLASGKAYEQYF
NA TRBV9 CASSFTADTQYF
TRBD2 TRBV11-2 CASRKVAGVEQYF
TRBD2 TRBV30 CAWTGAGGPGSTDTQYF
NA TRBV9 CASSVVGGNNEQFF
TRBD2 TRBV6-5 CASSHSSGRGADTQYF
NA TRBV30 CAWSSANYGYTF
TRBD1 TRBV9 CASSPQGTGSFGNTIYF
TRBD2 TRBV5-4 CASSLGGTSYHEQYF
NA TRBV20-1 CSARDGYEQYF
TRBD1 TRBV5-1 CASSRIGAGTGRDQETQYF
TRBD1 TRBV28 CASSSGQGDGNTIYF
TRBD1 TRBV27 CASKTQGAGNTIYF
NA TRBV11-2 CASSSATGDMDTQYF
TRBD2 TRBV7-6 CASSPGLAESDEQFF
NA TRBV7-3 CASSLMGVNGETQYF
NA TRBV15 CATSREDSNQPQHF
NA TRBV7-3 CASSPGSNTEAFF
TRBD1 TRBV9 CASSFEGTGVGNTIYF
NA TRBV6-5 CASSYGVSYEQYF
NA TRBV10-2 CASRGETGYTF
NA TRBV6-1 CASSPVGYYGYTF
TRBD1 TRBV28 CASTRQGAGSNQPQHF
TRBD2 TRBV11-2 CASSLDRGLAGQETQYF